These 24 T cell receptor beta chains were all obtained from the same sample, sequenced in a study of response to subunit inactivated influenza vaccine. TCRdb reanalysed the RT-PCR reads using MiXCR and keeps one entry per CDR3 protein. The sample holds about 190,000 distinct CDR3 sequences, approximately 15% seen once. This material consisted of CD8+ T cells sorted from PBMCs, taken more than 4 days after vaccination. These receptor sequences come from a man aged 50 to 59 who received an inactivated influenza vaccine.

The chain carries TRBV11-2 and TRBJ2-3; D might be TRBD1 (6 bases). Germline lookup yields CDR1 SGHAT and CDR2 FQNNGV. The length of the CDR3 is 15 residues. The ends were cut back, 2 bases at V and 4 bases at J, with 13 bases in the middle. This CDR3 reads CASSLTGYNADTQYF. The DNA for the CDR3 is TGTGCCAGCAGCTTAACAGGGTATAATGCAGATACGCAGTATTTT.

This clonotype was counted a few times. The chain uses TRBV7-3 and TRBJ2-1, with D perhaps TRBD2 (6 bases). Germline CDR1 reads SGHTA; CDR2 reads FQGTGA. The CDR3 has 16 residues. V was shortened by 1 base and J by 5 bases, with 15 bases between the two germline ends. The CDR3 DNA reads TGTGCCAGCAGCTTAAAATTTCGGGGGTCCCACAATGAGCAGTTCTTC. Its protein is CASSLKFRGSHNEQFF. Using reference TRBV7-3 and TRBJ2-1 for the parts outside the CDR3, the full variable domain is GAGVSQTPSNKVTEKGKYVELRCDPISGHTALYWYRQSLGQGPEFLIYFQGTGAADDSGLPNDRFFAVRPEGSVSTLKIQRTERGDSAVYLCASSLKFRGSHNEQFFGPGTRLTVL.

This clonotype was recorded at least ten times. This rearrangement joins TRBV30 to TRBJ2-2; 8 nucleotides match TRBD1. Germline V gene sequence: CDR1 GTSNPN, CDR2 SVGIG (reference sequence). With V trimmed by 2 bases and J by 3 bases, 5 bases remained unmatched. The CDR3 spans 15 residues. The CDR3 DNA is TGTGCCTGGAGTTCCGGGACAGGTCACACCGGGGAGCTGTTTTTT. Translating gives CAWSSGTGHTGELFF. The variable domain in full, completed from reference TRBV30 and TRBJ2-2, reads SQTIHQWPATLVQPVGSPLSLECTVEGTSNPNLYWYRQAAGRGLQLLFYSVGIGQISSEVPQNLSASRPQDRQFILSSKKLLLSDSGFYLCAWSSGTGHTGELFFGEGSRLTVL.

V gene TRBV7-9 combines with J gene TRBJ1-2; D perhaps matches TRBD1 (5 bases). Between the trimmed V and J ends, which lost 2 bases and 6 bases, there was a span of 13 bases. The CDR3 covers 14 residues. Germline V lookup: CDR1 SEHNR, CDR2 FQNEAQ (reference sequence). The CDR3 region has the DNA TGTGCCAGCAGCTTACTCCCTCGACAGCATGGCTACACCTTC. Translated: CASSLLPRQHGYTF.

The chain recombines TRBV20-1 with TRBJ2-1; D unresolved. Trimming took 0 bases from V and 1 from J, leaving 10 bases between them. Germline V gene data show CDR1 as DFQATT and CDR2 as SNEGSKA (reference sequence). The length of the CDR3 is 15 residues. The DNA of the CDR3 is TGCAGTGCTAGAGATCTATCGGTTTCCTACAATGAGCAGTTCTTC. It specifies CSARDLSVSYNEQFF.

At least ten counts were recorded for this clonotype. The chain is built from TRBV9 and TRBJ2-3; no definite D call. Germline-derived CDR1 and CDR2 are SGDLS and YYNGEE. Trimming cost V 0 bases and J 2 bases, with 4 bases left between them. CDR3 length: 13 residues. Here the CDR3 DNA reads TGTGCCAGCAGCGTAGGTTTCACAGATACGCAGTATTTT. Translated, it gives CASSVGFTDTQYF. The variable domain in full, with the rest retrieved from reference TRBV9 and TRBJ2-3, is DSGVTQTPKHLITATGQRVTLRCSPRSGDLSVYWYQQSLDQGLQFLIQYYNGEERAKGNILERFSAQQFPDLHSELNLSSLELGDSALYFCASSVGFTDTQYFGPGTRLTVL.

This clonotype has only a few counts. The CDR3 here is CASSLGHQNTEAFF. The CDR3 nucleotides read TGCGCCAGCAGCTTGGGGCACCAGAACACTGAAGCTTTCTTT. This chain uses TRBV5-1 with TRBJ1-1; D gene uncertain. The CDR3 extends over 14 amino acids. The V end was cut by 0 bases, the J end by 1 base, with 7 bases between. The V gene's germline CDR1 is SGHRS and CDR2 YFSETQ.

This clonotype was seen more than once but under ten times. The chain combines TRBV9 with TRBJ2-3; no definite D call. CDR3 size: 11 residues. Trimming took off 3 bases at V and 5 bases at J, with 4 bases between the two ends. Germline CDR1 is SGDLS and CDR2 is YYNGEE. The CDR3 nucleotides read TGTGCCAGCAGCGGAGGAGATACGCAGTATTTT. Translation: CASSGGDTQYF.

This clonotype came up many times. The V gene is TRBV7-9, the J gene TRBJ1-2, with a possible D match to TRBD1 (6 bases). Trimming took 4 bases from V and 5 from J, leaving 14 bases between them. This CDR3 is built from 14 residues. Germline V gene lookup returns CDR1 SEHNR and CDR2 FQNEAQ (reference sequence). CDR3 amino acids: CASSSSGVGYGYTF. CDR3 DNA: TGTGCCAGCAGCTCATCAGGGGTAGGGTATGGCTACACCTTC.

This clonotype came up a few times. The gene calls are TRBV13 and TRBJ2-5; D may match TRBD1 or TRBD2 (5 bases each). CDR3 length: 12 residues. The germline CDR1 and CDR2 sequences are PRHDT and FYEKMQ (reference sequence). The V end was cut by 4 bases, the J end by 5 bases, with 8 bases between. Here the CDR3 DNA reads TGTGCCAGCAGCTGGGGCGGGGAGACCCAGTACTTC. Protein sequence: CASSWGGETQYF.

This clonotype has more than one count but fewer than ten. This sequence joins TRBV24-1 and TRBJ2-7; 8 bases line up with TRBD1. CDR1 and CDR2 (germline): KGHDR, SFDVKD. Trimming removed 5 bases from V and 5 bases from J; junction bases left unmatched: 13. This CDR3 region has 16 residues. In DNA, the CDR3 is TGTGCCACCAGTGCCCACTCAGGGGGCGAAGAAAACGAGCAGTACTTC. Translation gives CATSAHSGGEENEQYF.

This clonotype was detected a few times. The V call is TRBV19, the J call TRBJ2-7; tentative D call: TRBD1 (6 bases). Germline loops: CDR1 LNHDA, CDR2 SQIVND (reference sequence). This CDR3 has 14 amino acids. Trimming pared 3 bases from V and 5 bases from J, leaving 14 bases between. The DNA of the CDR3 is TGTGCCAGTAGTATGGACAGAAGAAGGGACGAGCAGTACTTC. It translates to CASSMDRRRDEQYF.

This chain links TRBV6-2 or TRBV6-3 with TRBJ2-1; the match to TRBD2 covers 14 bases. The V gene's germline CDR1 is MNHEY and CDR2 SVGEGT. The CDR3 covers 17 residues. V shed 2 bases and J 8 bases; nucleotides not matched to a gene: 8. CDR3 sequence: CASSYPGLAGANDEQFF. The DNA for the CDR3 is TGTGCCAGCAGTTACCCGGGACTAGCGGGGGCGAACGATGAGCAGTTCTTC.

The rearrangement joins TRBV15 to TRBJ2-7; D is perhaps TRBD1 (5 bases). Germline V gene sequence: CDR1 LNHNV, CDR2 YYDKDF (reference sequence). CDR3 length equals 13 residues. The V and J ends lost 0 bases and 3 bases respectively, with 6 bases between them. This CDR3 reads CATSREDSYEQYF. The CDR3 DNA is TGTGCCACCAGCAGAGAAGACAGCTACGAGCAGTACTTC.

There are many counts of this clonotype. The chain combines TRBV7-9 with TRBJ2-3; D possibly matches TRBD1 or TRBD2 (5 bases each). The V end was cut by 10 bases, the J end by 2 bases, with 25 bases between. Germline V lookup: CDR1 SEHNR, CDR2 FQNEAQ (reference sequence). The CDR3 sequence is 17 residues long. The CDR3 spells CATILVGTQTYTDTQYF. The CDR3 DNA reads as TGTGCCACCATCCTGGTCGGGACGCAGACTTACACAGATACGCAGTATTTT.

This chain joins TRBV6-1 and TRBJ2-7, with TRBD1 identical over 8 bases. V lost 5 bases to trimming and J lost 2 bases; unmatched junction nucleotides: 5. This CDR3 has 14 amino acids. Germline CDR1 is MNHNS and CDR2 is SASEGT. The CDR3 DNA is TGTGCCAGCAGTCGGACAGGGCTTACCTACGAGCAGTACTTC. Amino acids: CASSRTGLTYEQYF.

This rearrangement joins TRBV12-3 or TRBV12-4 to TRBJ2-6, with 7 bases that match TRBD2. The CDR3 extends over 17 amino acids. Trimming cost V 1 base and J 4 bases; bases outside gene matches: 7. The DNA of the CDR3 is TGTGCCAGCAGTTTAGTCCCGGGAGGCTCGGGGGCCAACGTCCTGACTTTC. As protein: CASSLVPGGSGANVLTF.

The chain carries TRBV12-3 or TRBV12-4 and TRBJ2-2, with 12 bases aligning to TRBD1. V trimming: 11 bases; J trimming: 7 bases; junction bases outside the gene matches: 8. This CDR3 has 14 residues. The CDR3 nucleotides read TGTGCCGTCCGGGACAGGGGGCGAGGCGGGGAGCTGTTTTTT. Residues: CAVRDRGRGGELFF.

This clonotype has more than one count but fewer than ten. The rearrangement uses TRBV7-6 and TRBJ2-3; 7 bases agree with TRBD1. The CDR3 has 15 amino acids. With V trimmed by 1 base and J by 0 bases, 1 base remained unmatched. The V gene's germline CDR1 is SGHVS and CDR2 FNYEAQ. Written as DNA, the CDR3 is TGTGCCAGCAGCTTAGAGGGACAGAGCACAGATACGCAGTATTTT. Translation: CASSLEGQSTDTQYF.

Only a few counts were recorded for this clonotype. The chain carries TRBV12-3 or TRBV12-4 and TRBJ2-7; D unresolved. V lost 5 bases and J 0 bases, leaving 8 bases between the germline ends. This CDR3 has 13 amino acids. DNA for the CDR3: TGTGCCAGCAGTCCGTCCCCCTCCTACGAGCAGTACTTC. It codes for CASSPSPSYEQYF.

This clonotype was recorded a few times. This sequence joins TRBV18 and TRBJ2-1; a weak D match, TRBD1 (5 bases). This CDR3 is 13 amino acids long. V shed 6 bases and J shed 7 bases, with 13 bases lying between them. Germline CDR1 and CDR2: KGHSH and LQKENI. The chain's CDR3 is CASSQQGVNEQFF. CDR3 DNA sequence: TGTGCCAGCTCCCAGCAGGGCGTAAATGAGCAGTTCTTC.

The table lists this clonotype with a few counts. The chain is built from TRBV29-1 and TRBJ2-1, with a weak D call TRBD2 (7 bases). In germline, CDR1 is SQVTM, CDR2 ANQGSEA. CDR3 length equals 13 residues. Trimming shortened V by 7 bases and J by 0 bases, and 10 bases separated the two germline ends. The CDR3 region has the DNA TGCAGCGGAGGGGGGGGCTCCTACAATGAGCAGTTCTTC. As protein: CSGGGGSYNEQFF.

The chain has TRBV2 and TRBJ1-5, with 7 bases that match TRBD1. This CDR3 comprises 16 residues. The trim removed 5 bases at V and 0 bases at J, leaving 7 bases unmatched. The germline gives CDR1 SNHLY, CDR2 FYNNEI. CDR3 loop: CASSTGTELSNQPQHF. CDR3 coding DNA: TGTGCCAGCAGTACCGGGACAGAGCTTAGCAATCAGCCCCAGCATTTT.

This clonotype was recorded a few times. The J gene is TRBJ2-2, the V gene TRBV6-1; a possible D gene is TRBD2 (5 bases). Trimming took off 6 bases at V and 2 bases at J, with 7 bases between the two ends. Germline lookup yields CDR1 MNHNS and CDR2 SASEGT. This CDR3 spans 13 amino acids. CDR3 nucleotides: TGTGCCAGCAGAGGACTTAACACCGGGGAGCTGTTTTTT. The encoded protein is CASRGLNTGELFF.